This T cell receptor beta chain is drawn from a study of radiation and T cells in renal cell carcinoma. Time point denoted: blood 4 weeks post-SBRT, at nephrectomy. Stated treatment: 15 Gy SBRT to primary tumor, nephrectomy 4 weeks later. Assay: immunoSEQ multiplex PCR; the TCRdb copy retains only in-frame clones and omits some. This sample has about 140,000 clones, with less than 90% found just once. There are 15 residues in the CDR3. Per germline, CDR1 WSHSY and CDR2 SAAADI. V lost 7 bases, J lost 2 bases, and 17 bases lay in between. Material: blood, obtained from a patient whose treatment included radiotherapy and nephrectomy. The chain couples TRBV10-2 to TRBJ2-5, with TRBD2 as a possible D gene (6 bases). The origin of this receptor is a woman between 50 and 59 years old with renal cell carcinoma. CDR3 sequence reads: CASNIRAGGQETQYF. The CDR3 DNA sequence: TGCGCCAGCAATATACGGGCAGGAGGGCAAGAGACCCAGTACTTC.